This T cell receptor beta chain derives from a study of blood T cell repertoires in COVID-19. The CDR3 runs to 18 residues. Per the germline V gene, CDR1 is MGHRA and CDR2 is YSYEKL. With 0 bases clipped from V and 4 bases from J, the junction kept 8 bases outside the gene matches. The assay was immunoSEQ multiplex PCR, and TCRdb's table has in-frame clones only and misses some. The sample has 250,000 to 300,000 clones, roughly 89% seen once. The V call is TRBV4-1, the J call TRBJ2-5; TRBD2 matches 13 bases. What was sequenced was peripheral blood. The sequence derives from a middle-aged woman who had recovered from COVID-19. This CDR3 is CASSQDLLAGGPIETQYF. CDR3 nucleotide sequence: TGCGCCAGCAGCCAAGACCTACTAGCGGGAGGGCCAATAGAGACCCAGTACTTC.